This passage covers 30 T cell receptor beta chains from one sample sequenced in a study of T-cell memory formation after mild COVID-19 (dated by TCRdb to the early 2020s). Library preparation was by 5' RACE. Sequencing relied on an Illumina NovaSeq 6000. TCRdb cleaned the public reads at Q25 with fastp, built clones with MiXCR and kept in-frame beta chains. Duplicate CDR3 protein sequences are folded into a single record with the most common DNA and genes. This sample lists a few hundred thousand distinct CDR3 sequences; less than 25% were detected once. The top ten constitute about 21% of the sample. The specimen was PBMCs or a T cell subset sorted from them (not recorded which). These receptors were collected from a man between 18 and 35 years old who had mild COVID-19 (a few samples of this study predate the infection). The sample titles of this study are shuffled in the database, so cell type and time point are left out; the donor was told from shared clones.

This chain connects TRBV28 to TRBJ2-1; the match to TRBD2 covers 14 bases. In germline, CDR1 is MDHEN, CDR2 SYDVKM. The ends lost 6 bases at V and 0 bases at J; junction bases unmatched: 4. This CDR3 region has 17 residues. Here the CDR3 DNA reads TGTGCCAGCAGGAGACTAGCGGGGGGGAGCTCCTACAATGAGCAGTTCTTC. Its translation is CASRRLAGGSSYNEQFF.

The rearrangement links TRBV28 to TRBJ2-5; tentative D call: TRBD2 (7 bases). V was cut by 6 bases and J by 5 bases, with 16 bases left in between. This CDR3 is built from 14 residues. Germline V gives CDR1 MDHEN, CDR2 SYDVKM. The CDR3, as DNA: TGTGCCAGCAGCCCCCGGGGGGCGGTGGAGACCCAGTACTTC. This encodes CASSPRGAVETQYF. The whole variable domain, remainder taken from reference TRBV28 and TRBJ2-5, is DVKVTQSSRYLVKRTGEKVFLECVQDMDHENMFWYRQDPGLGLRLIYFSYDVKMKEKGDIPEGYSVSREKKERFSLILESASTNQTSMYLCASSPRGAVETQYFGPGTRLLVL.

This clonotype was counted only a few times. V gene TRBV20-1 combines with J gene TRBJ1-2, with 7 nucleotides matching TRBD1. The CDR3 consists of 14 residues. Germline lookup yields CDR1 DFQATT and CDR2 SNEGSKA (reference sequence). The junction had 9 bases not matched to a gene; V was cut back by 8 bases and J by 0 bases. The CDR3 DNA reads TGCAGTACCCGGGACAGACAAGCTAACTATGGCTACACCTTC. It is translated as CSTRDRQANYGYTF.

This clonotype was seen a handful of times. V and J are TRBV7-2 and TRBJ2-1; 10 bases agree with TRBD2. Looked up from germline, CDR1 is SGHTA and CDR2 is FQGNSA. The CDR3 contains 14 residues. Germline trimming cut 3 bases from V and 9 bases from J; bases unmatched to any gene: 5. The CDR3 loop reads CASSFGLAASEQFF. The CDR3 region has the DNA TGTGCCAGCAGCTTTGGACTAGCGGCCAGTGAGCAGTTCTTC. The variable domain in full, completed from reference TRBV7-2 and TRBJ2-1, reads GAGVSQSPSNKVTEKGKDVELRCDPISGHTALYWYRQSLGQGLEFLIYFQGNSAPDKSGLPSDRFSAERTGGSVSTLTIQRTQQEDSAVYLCASSFGLAASEQFFGPGTRLTVL.

The chain joins TRBV7-8 to TRBJ2-5; 7 positions match TRBD1. The ends lost 4 bases at V and 5 bases at J; junction bases unmatched: 7. Per germline, CDR1 SGHVS and CDR2 FQNEAQ. There are 14 residues in the CDR3. The CDR3 region is CASSSNTGDETQYF. The CDR3 DNA sequence: TGTGCCAGCAGCTCGAATACAGGGGACGAGACCCAGTACTTC.

The chain couples TRBV21-1 to TRBJ1-1; TRBD1 was called by the table and not checked on the DNA. TRBV21-1 is termed a pseudogene. The CDR3 is 13 amino acids. The CDR3 spells CAGTGDRYTEAFF. The CDR3 DNA follows: TGTGCCGGTACAGGGGATCGGTACACTGAAGCTTTCTTT.

This clonotype was counted only a few times. The chain is built from TRBV4-3 and TRBJ1-1; possible D gene TRBD1, 5 bases. The CDR3 is 17 residues long. V was clipped by 0 bases and J by 5 bases, with 19 bases between them. Germline V CDR1 and CDR2: LGHNA, YSLEER. CDR3 loop: CASSQESRAFDRTEAFF. The CDR3 DNA sequence: TGCGCCAGCAGCCAAGAGTCCAGGGCCTTCGACCGGACTGAAGCTTTCTTT.

The V gene is TRBV29-1, the J gene TRBJ1-1, with D uncertain. From germline, CDR1 is SQVTM and CDR2 ANQGSEA. V lost 2 bases to trimming and J lost 5 bases, with 12 bases between them. The CDR3 runs 13 residues. The CDR3 DNA sequence: TGCAGCGTTGAACAGGCCCTAATAACTGAAGCTTTCTTT. Translating gives CSVEQALITEAFF.

This chain connects TRBV6-1 to TRBJ1-3, with D tentatively TRBD1 (5 bases). The CDR3 is made up of 17 amino acids. In germline, CDR1 is MNHNS, CDR2 SASEGT. The V end was cut by 4 bases, the J end by 0 bases, with 16 bases between. In nucleotides, the CDR3 is TGTGCCAGCAGTGTTTCGGGGGTACGGGGCTCTGGAAACACCATATATTTT. Translation: CASSVSGVRGSGNTIYF.

The chain has TRBV29-1 and TRBJ1-1; D gene ambiguous. V gave up 6 bases and J gave up 1 base, with 9 bases separating them. Germline V gene lookup returns CDR1 SQVTM and CDR2 ANQGSEA. The CDR3 covers 12 residues. CDR3: CSVTVGNTEAFF. CDR3 sequence (DNA): TGCAGCGTCACCGTAGGGAACACTGAAGCTTTCTTT.

This clonotype was picked up many times. This chain uses TRBV20-1 with TRBJ2-3, with TRBD2 identical over 11 bases. The germline V gene has CDR1 DFQATT and CDR2 SNEGSKA (reference sequence). J was trimmed by 4 bases and V by 7 bases; bases with no gene match: 10. The CDR3 length is 15 residues. CDR3 bases: TGCAGTGTCCCGGGACTAGCGGAGCGAGCAGATACGCAGTATTTT. It is translated as CSVPGLAERADTQYF.

This clonotype was seen only a few times. The CDR3 nucleotides read TGTGCTAGTGGTCTCAGGACAGCCTATTATGGCTACACCTTC. It encodes CASGLRTAYYGYTF. This chain uses TRBV12-5 with TRBJ1-2, with D possibly TRBD1 on 6 matching bases. Germline V gene sequence: CDR1 LGHNT, CDR2 FRNRAP. CDR3 length equals 14 residues. With 5 bases removed from V and 5 bases from J, the gap between germline ends came to 15 bases. The whole variable domain, filled in from reference TRBV12-5 and TRBJ1-2, reads DARVTQTPRHKVTEMGQEVTMRCQPILGHNTVFWYRQTMMQGLELLAYFRNRAPLDDSGMPKDRFSAEMPDATLATLKIQPSEPRDSAVYFCASGLRTAYYGYTFGSGTRLTVV.

The chain combines TRBV20-1 with TRBJ1-5; D uncertain. The V gene lost 0 bases and the J gene lost 3 bases, with 3 bases spanning the gap. CDR1 DFQATT and CDR2 SNEGSKA come from the germline V gene (reference sequence). CDR3 length equals 12 residues. As DNA, the CDR3 is TGCAGTGCTAGAGAACCCAATCAGCCCCAGCATTTT. Translated, it gives CSAREPNQPQHF.

This clonotype appeared a few times. The chain has TRBV7-6 and TRBJ2-1; 11 bases align to TRBD2. This CDR3 contains 16 residues. CDR1 SGHVS and CDR2 FNYEAQ come from the germline V gene. The V gene end was trimmed by 1 base and the J gene end by 9 bases; junction bases not matched to a gene: 8. DNA for the CDR3: TGTGCCAGCAGCTTAGAGGCGTCTAGCGGGGGGTCTGAGCAGTTCTTC. Translating it yields CASSLEASSGGSEQFF.

The V and J genes are TRBV3-1 and TRBJ2-3; 11 nucleotides align to TRBD2. CDR1 and CDR2 from the germline V gene are LGHDT and YNNKEL (reference sequence). The CDR3 is 15 amino acids. V lost 4 bases, J lost 7 bases, and 7 bases stayed unmatched. The CDR3 loop is CASSLGTSGGHTQYF. Here the CDR3 DNA reads TGTGCCAGCAGCCTCGGGACTAGCGGAGGCCATACGCAGTATTTT.

This rearrangement joins TRBV7-9 to TRBJ2-5, with D maybe TRBD2 (5 bases). From germline, CDR1 is SEHNR and CDR2 FQNEAQ (reference sequence). The CDR3 runs to 13 residues. The V end was cut by 5 bases, the J end by 1 base, with 8 bases between. Here the CDR3 reads CASSTDFQETQYF. Here the CDR3 DNA reads TGTGCCAGCAGCACGGACTTCCAAGAGACCCAGTACTTC.

The rearrangement links TRBV9 to TRBJ2-3; unclear D gene. The V end lost 0 bases, the J end lost 6 bases, and 11 bases lay between the germline ends. CDR1 SGDLS and CDR2 YYNGEE come from the germline V gene. The CDR3 sequence is 14 residues long. CDR3: CASSVVVGSDTQYF. DNA for the CDR3: TGTGCCAGCAGCGTAGTCGTGGGATCCGATACGCAGTATTTT.

The chain's CDR3 is CARIYEQYV. The DNA of the CDR3 is TGTGCCAGAATCTACGAGCAGTACGTC. The V gene is TRBV19, the J gene TRBJ2-7; D is unresolved. The germline V gene encodes CDR1 LNHDA and CDR2 SQIVND (reference sequence). V lost 9 bases and J 3 bases, leaving 3 bases between the germline ends. There are 9 residues in the CDR3.

J is TRBJ2-1 and V is TRBV11-1; TRBD2 matches 11 bases. Per germline, CDR1 SGHAT and CDR2 FQDESV (reference sequence). CDR3 size: 14 residues. V lost 6 bases to trimming and J lost 5 bases; unmatched junction nucleotides: 3. CDR3 in amino acids: CASRASGGHNEQFF. The CDR3 DNA is TGTGCCAGCAGGGCTAGCGGGGGGCACAATGAGCAGTTCTTC.

The chain uses TRBV4-2 and TRBJ1-6; D not resolved. Per the germline V gene, CDR1 is LGHNA and CDR2 is YNFKEQ. The CDR3 covers 13 residues. V lost 0 bases, J lost 13 bases, and 10 bases lay in between. CDR3 loop: CASSQDRGFPLHF. The DNA of the CDR3 is TGTGCCAGCAGCCAAGATCGCGGGTTCCCCCTCCACTTT.

V gene TRBV29-1 combines with J gene TRBJ2-7, with unresolved D. Germline-derived CDR1 and CDR2 are SQVTM and ANQGSEA. V lost 1 base, J lost 3 bases, and 10 bases lay in between. The CDR3 totals 13 residues. The CDR3 protein is CSVEVRASYEQYF. In DNA, the CDR3 is TGCAGCGTTGAAGTTCGGGCCAGCTACGAGCAGTACTTC.

This clonotype was observed at least ten times. The CDR3, as DNA: TGTGCCAGCAGCCGGGTGGGCTACGAGCAGTACTTC. Translating gives CASSRVGYEQYF. V is TRBV5-6 and J is TRBJ2-7; D not certain. V was cut by 4 bases and J by 3 bases, with 8 bases left in between. Germline V gene sequence: CDR1 SGHDT, CDR2 YYEEEE. The CDR3 totals 12 residues.

This clonotype was detected only a few times. This chain uses TRBV12-3 or TRBV12-4 with TRBJ2-6; D call uncertain. Trimming removed 6 bases at V and 3 bases at J, with 9 bases between. The CDR3 runs 14 residues. The CDR3 bases are TGTGCCAGCAGCCGGTTAGATGGGGCCAACGTCCTGACTTTC. Protein: CASSRLDGANVLTF.

This clonotype was picked up many times. This chain links TRBV7-3 with TRBJ2-3, with 8 nucleotides matching TRBD1. Trimming removed 5 bases from V and 0 bases from J; junction bases left unmatched: 4. The CDR3 sequence is 15 residues long. Per the germline V gene, CDR1 is SGHTA and CDR2 is FQGTGA. This CDR3 is CASSAQGASTDTQYF. In nucleotides, the CDR3 is TGTGCCAGCAGCGCCCAGGGGGCGAGCACAGATACGCAGTATTTT.

The genes are TRBV29-1 and TRBJ1-1; D is unclear. V was clipped by 4 bases and J by 4 bases, with 7 bases between them. The germline gives CDR1 SQVTM, CDR2 ANQGSEA. The CDR3 consists of 11 residues. The CDR3 coding sequence is TGCAGCGTTGTAAGTGTCACTGAAGCTTTCTTT. Translating it yields CSVVSVTEAFF.

The chain joins TRBV20-1 to TRBJ1-4; maybe TRBD1 (5 bases). Germline loops: CDR1 DFQATT, CDR2 SNEGSKA (reference sequence). The CDR3 consists of 14 residues. Between the trimmed V and J ends, which lost 2 bases and 8 bases, there was a span of 15 bases. The CDR3 DNA reads as TGCAGTGCTAGACCGGGACGGCGCTGGGAAAAACTGTTTTTT. This sequence encodes CSARPGRRWEKLFF.

This clonotype has only a few counts. V usage is TRBV4-3 and J usage is TRBJ1-3, with D hard to call. The length of the CDR3 is 15 residues. Trimming took 0 bases from V and 7 from J, leaving 13 bases between them. CDR1 LGHNA and CDR2 YSLEER come from the germline V gene. The CDR3 region is CASSQDGRRSNTIYF. The CDR3 region has the DNA TGCGCCAGCAGCCAAGATGGCAGGAGATCGAACACCATATATTTT.

CDR3 DNA sequence: TGTGCCAGCGGCCTGAAAGGGAGCTATGGCTACACCTTC. It translates to CASGLKGSYGYTF. V and J are TRBV6-5 and TRBJ1-2; no clear D gene. The V and J ends lost 8 bases and 4 bases respectively, with 14 bases between them. Germline CDR1 reads MNHEY; CDR2 reads SVGAGI. The CDR3 length is 13 residues.

As DNA, the CDR3 is TGCAGTGCGGCAGGCGGGGCCGAGACTGGTGGCTACACCTTC. Its protein product is CSAAGGAETGGYTF. The chain carries TRBV20-1 and TRBJ1-2; perhaps TRBD1 as D (5 bases). The CDR3 contains 14 residues. Germline CDR1 and CDR2: DFQATT and SNEGSKA (reference sequence). V was cut by 6 bases and J by 7 bases, with 21 bases left in between.

The chain joins TRBV24-1 to TRBJ2-5, with a weak D call TRBD2 (6 bases). The V gene's germline CDR1 is KGHDR and CDR2 SFDVKD. V lost 9 bases and J lost 5, with 21 bases in between. The CDR3 loop spans 15 amino acids. CDR3 sequence reads: CATGTFYLGSETQYF. The CDR3 DNA is TGTGCCACCGGGACTTTCTACCTCGGATCGGAGACCCAGTACTTC.